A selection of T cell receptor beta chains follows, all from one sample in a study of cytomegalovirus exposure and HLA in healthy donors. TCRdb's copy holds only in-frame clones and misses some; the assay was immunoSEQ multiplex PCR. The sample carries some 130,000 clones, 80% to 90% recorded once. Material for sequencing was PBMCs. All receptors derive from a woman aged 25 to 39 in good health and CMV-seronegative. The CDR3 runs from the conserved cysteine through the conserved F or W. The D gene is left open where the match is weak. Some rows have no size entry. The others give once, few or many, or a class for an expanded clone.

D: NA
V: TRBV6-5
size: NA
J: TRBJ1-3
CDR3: CASSSSISGNTIYF
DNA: TGTGCCAGCAGTTCTTCTATCTCTGGAAACACCATATATTTT

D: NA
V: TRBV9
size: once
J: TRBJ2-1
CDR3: CASSVEGATYNEQFF
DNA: TGTGCCAGCAGCGTAGAAGGGGCAACCTACAATGAGCAGTTCTTC

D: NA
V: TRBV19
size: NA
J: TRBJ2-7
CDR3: CASSMVVSSYEQYF
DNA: TGTGCCAGTAGTATGGTAGTTTCTTCCTACGAGCAGTACTTC

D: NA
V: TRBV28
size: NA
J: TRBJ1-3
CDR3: CASRSSGPYVGNTIYF
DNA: TGTGCCAGCAGATCGAGCGGGCCCTATGTCGGAAACACCATATATTTT

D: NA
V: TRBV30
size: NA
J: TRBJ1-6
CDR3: CAWTPGDRSSPLHF
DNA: TGTGCCTGGACACCAGGAGACAGAAGTTCACCCCTCCACTTT

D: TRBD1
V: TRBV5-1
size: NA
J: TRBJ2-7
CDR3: CASSWEDRGREQYF
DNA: TGCGCCAGCAGCTGGGAGGACAGGGGGCGCGAGCAGTACTTC

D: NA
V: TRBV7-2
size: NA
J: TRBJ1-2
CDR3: CASSAGWGRVIGYTF
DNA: TGTGCCAGCAGCGCCGGTTGGGGGCGCGTGATAGGCTACACCTTC

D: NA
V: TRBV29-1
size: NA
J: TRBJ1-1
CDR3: CSVDVGVNTEAFF
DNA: TGCAGCGTTGACGTAGGGGTCAACACTGAAGCTTTCTTT

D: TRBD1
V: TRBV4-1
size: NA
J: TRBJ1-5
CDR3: CASSRRQGNQPQHF
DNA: TGCGCCAGCAGCCGTCGACAGGGGAATCAGCCCCAGCATTTT

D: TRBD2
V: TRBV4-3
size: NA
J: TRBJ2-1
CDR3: CASSPRYRGAYNEQFF
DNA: TGCGCCAGCAGCCCGCGCTACCGGGGGGCCTACAATGAGCAGTTCTTC

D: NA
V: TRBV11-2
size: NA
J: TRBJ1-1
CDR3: CASSLGQGGGTEAFF
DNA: TGTGCCAGCAGCTTAGGGCAGGGAGGGGGGACTGAAGCTTTCTTT

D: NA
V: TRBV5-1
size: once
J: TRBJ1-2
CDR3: CASSLGPDRSNYGYTF
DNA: TGCGCCAGCAGCTTGGGACCCGACAGATCTAACTATGGCTACACCTTC

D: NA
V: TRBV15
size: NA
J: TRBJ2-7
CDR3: CATSIMTPPYEQYF
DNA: TGTGCCACCAGCATAATGACACCTCCCTACGAGCAGTACTTC

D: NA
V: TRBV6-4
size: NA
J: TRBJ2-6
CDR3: CASEAWFGANVLTF
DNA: TGTGCCAGCGAAGCGTGGTTTGGGGCCAACGTCCTGACTTTC

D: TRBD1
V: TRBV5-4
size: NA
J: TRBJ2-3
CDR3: CASSRDRGRTDTQYF
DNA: TGTGCCAGCAGTCGGGACAGGGGGAGGACAGATACGCAGTATTTT

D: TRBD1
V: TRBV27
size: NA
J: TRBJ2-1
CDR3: CASSFLGQGEREQFF
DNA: TGTGCCAGCAGTTTCCTCGGACAGGGCGAACGCGAGCAGTTCTTC

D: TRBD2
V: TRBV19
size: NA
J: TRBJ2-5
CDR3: CASRRGGSGIQETQYF
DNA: TGTGCCAGTAGGAGGGGAGGGAGTGGGATCCAAGAGACCCAGTACTTC

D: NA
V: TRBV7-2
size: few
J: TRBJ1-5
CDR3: CASSLVAGNQPQHF
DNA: TGTGCCAGCAGCTTAGTGGCAGGCAATCAGCCCCAGCATTTT

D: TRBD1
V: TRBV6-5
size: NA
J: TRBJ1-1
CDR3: CASSRGQVGGTEAFF
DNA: TGTGCCAGCAGTCGCGGACAGGTGGGTGGCACTGAAGCTTTCTTT

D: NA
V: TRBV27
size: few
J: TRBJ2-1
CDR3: CASASSGPDYNEQFF
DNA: TGTGCCAGCGCTTCAAGCGGACCGGACTACAATGAGCAGTTCTTC

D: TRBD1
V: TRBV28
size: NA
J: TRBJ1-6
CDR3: CASSPHDRGNSPLHF
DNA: TGTGCCAGCAGTCCCCACGACAGGGGTAATTCACCCCTCCACTTT

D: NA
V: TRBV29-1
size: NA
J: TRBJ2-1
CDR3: CSVERSAGAYNEQFF
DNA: TGCAGCGTTGAAAGGTCAGCGGGTGCTTACAATGAGCAGTTCTTC

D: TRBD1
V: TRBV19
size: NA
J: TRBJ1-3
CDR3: CASWDRVYSGNTIYF
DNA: TGTGCCAGTTGGGACAGGGTCTACTCTGGAAACACCATATATTTT

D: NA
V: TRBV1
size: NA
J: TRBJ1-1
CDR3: CTSSQDFSGGDGGKAFF
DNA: TGCACCAGCAGCCAAGATTTCTCTGGTGGAGATGGGGGGAAAGCTTTCTTT

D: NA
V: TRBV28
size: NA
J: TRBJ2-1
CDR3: CASSFQPGPGDEQFF
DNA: TGTGCCAGCAGTTTCCAACCCGGTCCGGGGGATGAGCAGTTCTTC

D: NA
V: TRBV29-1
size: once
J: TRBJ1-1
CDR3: CSVVKGHPNTEAFF
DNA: TGCAGCGTTGTAAAGGGACACCCGAACACTGAAGCTTTCTTT

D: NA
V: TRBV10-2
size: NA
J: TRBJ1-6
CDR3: CASRDLGNSPLHF
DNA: TGCGCCAGCCGGGATCTGGGGAATTCACCCCTCCACTTT

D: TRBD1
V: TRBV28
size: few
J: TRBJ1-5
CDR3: CASSTGGFPVYSNQPQHF
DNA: TGTGCCAGCAGTACAGGGGGCTTCCCGGTGTATAGCAATCAGCCCCAGCATTTT

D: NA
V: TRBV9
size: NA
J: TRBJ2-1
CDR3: CASSVVLRPYNEQFF
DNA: TGTGCCAGCAGCGTAGTACTGAGGCCCTACAATGAGCAGTTCTTC

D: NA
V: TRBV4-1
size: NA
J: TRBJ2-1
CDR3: CASSQGGRLNYNEQFF
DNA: TGCGCCAGCAGCCAAGGCGGTAGGCTAAACTACAATGAGCAGTTCTTC

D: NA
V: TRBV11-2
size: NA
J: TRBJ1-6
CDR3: CASSFLLPGLSSPLHF
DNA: TGTGCCAGCAGCTTTTTATTACCGGGGTTATCTTCACCCCTCCACTTT

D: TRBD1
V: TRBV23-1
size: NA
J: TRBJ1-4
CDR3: CASSQSGQGKGEKLFF
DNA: TGCGCCAGCAGTCAATCTGGACAGGGAAAGGGGGAAAAACTGTTTTTT

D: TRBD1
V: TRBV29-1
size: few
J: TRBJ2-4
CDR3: CSVRTGLTKNIQYF
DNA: TGCAGCGTGAGGACAGGTTTAACCAAAAACATTCAGTACTTC

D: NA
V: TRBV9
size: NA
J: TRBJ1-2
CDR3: CASSLGPANYGYTF
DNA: TGTGCCAGCAGCCTTGGGCCAGCTAACTATGGCTACACCTTC

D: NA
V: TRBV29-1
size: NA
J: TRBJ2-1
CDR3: CSVENSRGASYNEQFF
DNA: TGCAGCGTTGAAAATTCTCGGGGGGCCTCCTACAATGAGCAGTTCTTC

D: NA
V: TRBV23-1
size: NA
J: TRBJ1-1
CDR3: CASLRRGNTEAFF
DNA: TGCGCCAGCCTCCGACGGGGGAACACTGAAGCTTTCTTT

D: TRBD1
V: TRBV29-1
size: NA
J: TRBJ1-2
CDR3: CSVGTTGIYGYTF
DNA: TGCAGCGTTGGGACGACAGGGATCTATGGCTACACCTTC